The 17 T cell receptor beta chains in this list originate from one sample, sequenced in a study of blood T cell repertoires in COVID-19. Clones were read by immunoSEQ multiplex PCR, and TCRdb kept only the in-frame ones, dropping some. This sample yields roughly 100,000 clones, of which over 70% are seen a single time; approximately 12% belongs to the top ten. The sequencing input was peripheral blood. The receptors come from a man older than 75 with acute or convalescent COVID-19.

The genes are TRBV11-2 and TRBJ1-4; 8 bases match TRBD1. Germline trimming cut 5 bases from V and 0 bases from J; bases unmatched to any gene: 5. There are 16 residues in the CDR3. From germline, CDR1 is SGHAT and CDR2 FQNNGV. The CDR3 sequence is CASSLRQGPTNEKLFF. The DNA of the CDR3 is TGTGCCAGCAGCCTCAGACAGGGGCCAACTAATGAAAAACTGTTTTTT.

V gene TRBV5-5 combines with J gene TRBJ1-2, with a tentative D call TRBD1 (6 bases). The CDR3 consists of 15 residues. V was pared by 0 bases and J by 4 bases, with 13 bases between. Germline CDR1 and CDR2: SGHKS and YYEKEE (reference sequence). The chain's CDR3 is CASSLVQGVTYGYTF. The CDR3 DNA reads as TGTGCCAGCAGCTTGGTACAGGGAGTCACCTATGGCTACACCTTC.

This clone has just a few counts. J is TRBJ1-2 and V is TRBV24-1, with 7 bases lining up with TRBD1. CDR1 is KGHDR and CDR2 is SFDVKD in the germline V gene. With 4 bases clipped from V and 8 bases from J, the junction kept 9 bases outside the gene matches. This CDR3 region has 14 residues. The CDR3 sequence is CATSDGETGRGYTF. CDR3 sequence (DNA): TGTGCCACCAGTGACGGGGAGACAGGGAGAGGCTACACCTTC.

This chain joins TRBV9 and TRBJ1-4; 7 bases agree with TRBD1. Germline loops: CDR1 SGDLS, CDR2 YYNGEE. Trimming at V came to 4 bases and at J to 3 bases, leaving 12 bases not matched to a gene. The CDR3 loop spans 17 amino acids. The CDR3, as DNA: TGTGCCAGCAGCCCCTCGACAGGGCTATCCCCTAATGAAAAACTGTTTTTT. As protein: CASSPSTGLSPNEKLFF.

The chain joins TRBV9 to TRBJ2-1; D is ambiguous. Germline V gives CDR1 SGDLS, CDR2 YYNGEE. Between the trimmed V and J ends, which lost 0 bases and 10 bases, there was a span of 17 bases. This CDR3 has 15 residues. Here the CDR3 reads CASSVGSTNFGEQFF. Written as DNA, the CDR3 is TGTGCCAGCAGCGTAGGATCAACCAACTTCGGGGAGCAGTTCTTC.

The chain recombines TRBV3-1 (or the pseudogene TRBV3-2) with TRBJ2-7, with D perhaps matching TRBD1 (6 bases). Trimming shortened V by 5 bases and J by 5 bases, and 16 bases separated the two germline ends. The germline CDR1 and CDR2 sequences are LGHDT and YNNKEL (reference sequence). The CDR3 totals 14 residues. CDR3 in amino acids: CASSYRDTVDEQYF. The CDR3 bases are TGTGCCAGCAGCTACCGGGACACTGTGGACGAGCAGTACTTC.

The V and J genes are TRBV7-9 and TRBJ2-2; TRBD1 aligns across 7 bases. This CDR3 comprises 16 residues. Germline lookup yields CDR1 SEHNR and CDR2 FQNEAQ (reference sequence). The V segment lost 1 base and the J segment 1 base; nucleotides outside the gene matches: 3. The CDR3 spells CASSLGRDRNTGELFF. The CDR3 coding sequence is TGTGCCAGCAGCTTAGGCCGGGACAGGAACACCGGGGAGCTGTTTTTT. The whole variable domain, remainder taken from reference TRBV7-9 and TRBJ2-2, is DTGVSQNPRHKITKRGQNVTFRCDPISEHNRLYWYRQTLGQGPEFLTYFQNEAQLEKSRLLSDRFSAERPKGSFSTLEIQRTEQGDSAMYLCASSLGRDRNTGELFFGEGSRLTVL.

The sample holds a few counts of this clone. The V and J genes are TRBV5-1 and TRBJ2-1, with a tentative D call TRBD2 (5 bases). This CDR3 contains 15 residues. The V and J ends lost 4 bases and 0 bases respectively, with 11 bases between them. Looked up from germline, CDR1 is SGHRS and CDR2 is YFSETQ. The CDR3 DNA reads as TGCGCCAGCAGCCCGGACTTTAGCTCCTACAATGAGCAGTTCTTC. Translating it yields CASSPDFSSYNEQFF. Filled out from reference TRBV5-1 and TRBJ2-1, the complete variable domain reads KAGVTQTPRYLIKTRGQQVTLSCSPISGHRSVSWYQQTPGQGLQFLFEYFSETQRNKGNFPGRFSGRQFSNSRSEMNVSTLELGDSALYLCASSPDFSSYNEQFFGPGTRLTVL.

The rearrangement uses TRBV21-1 and TRBJ2-3; the DNA was not compared with TRBD1, the D call given in the table. TRBV21-1 is described as a pseudogene. The CDR3 runs to 11 residues. CDR3 sequence: CARQIADTQYF. The CDR3 region has the DNA TGTGCCCGACAAATTGCAGATACGCAGTATTTT.

This clone has more than one count but fewer than ten. Other DNA sequences from this sample encode an identical CDR3 as well. The chain recombines TRBV18 with TRBJ1-3, with D uncertain. There are 14 residues in the CDR3. Per germline, CDR1 KGHSH and CDR2 LQKENI. V lost 3 bases and J 0 bases, leaving 6 bases between the germline ends. The CDR3 reads CASSPGGSGNTIYF. CDR3 nucleotides: TGTGCCAGCTCACCCGGTGGCTCTGGAAACACCATATATTTT.

The genes are TRBV15 and TRBJ2-2, with 8 bases aligning to TRBD2. Germline-derived CDR1 and CDR2 are LNHNV and YYDKDF (reference sequence). CDR3 size: 17 residues. V was clipped by 1 base and J by 5 bases; unmatched bases: 9. The CDR3: CATSRVDRLARTGELFF. The DNA of the CDR3 is TGTGCCACCAGCAGAGTCGACAGACTAGCGAGGACCGGGGAGCTGTTTTTT.

V and J are TRBV19 and TRBJ1-5, with TRBD1 as a possible D gene (5 bases). The germline V gene encodes CDR1 LNHDA and CDR2 SQIVND (reference sequence). Trimming removed 8 bases at V and 7 bases at J, with 12 bases between. CDR3 length equals 12 residues. DNA of the CDR3: TGTGCCAGTCGCTTCACAGGCCAGCCCCAGCATTTT. Protein product: CASRFTGQPQHF.

The V and J genes are TRBV19 and TRBJ2-1; 13 bases map to TRBD2. The CDR3 covers 17 residues. V shed 4 bases, J shed 7 bases, and the junction held 10 bases outside the gene matches. Germline V lookup: CDR1 LNHDA, CDR2 SQIVND (reference sequence). The CDR3 here is CASSNPGLAGFRNEQFF. The CDR3 nucleotides read TGTGCCAGTAGTAATCCGGGACTAGCGGGATTTCGGAATGAGCAGTTCTTC.

This rearrangement joins TRBV10-3 to TRBJ2-3; weak D call: TRBD2 (6 bases). V shed 8 bases and J shed 3 bases, with 12 bases lying between them. This CDR3 is built from 13 residues. The germline gives CDR1 ENHRY, CDR2 SYGVKD. CDR3 sequence reads: CAIGPGGTDTQYF. The CDR3 region has the DNA TGTGCCATCGGTCCAGGAGGGACAGATACGCAGTATTTT.

The V gene is TRBV30, the J gene TRBJ1-2, with 9 bases that match TRBD1. Germline CDR1 GTSNPN, CDR2 SVGIG (reference sequence). There are 16 residues in the CDR3. J lost 4 bases, V lost 0 bases, and 9 bases had no gene match. This chain's CDR3 is CAWSVRGVQGAYGYTF. The DNA of the CDR3 is TGTGCCTGGAGTGTACGTGGTGTACAGGGGGCCTATGGCTACACCTTC.

The chain has TRBV7-9 and TRBJ1-5; TRBD1 matches at 7 bases. Germline CDR1 SEHNR, CDR2 FQNEAQ (reference sequence). V dropped 4 bases and J dropped 1; count of bases not matched to a gene: 10. The CDR3 is made up of 17 amino acids. CDR3 DNA sequence: TGTGCCAGCAGCTCCGGGGGACAGAAAGGAAGCAATCAGCCCCAGCATTTT. It is translated as CASSSGGQKGSNQPQHF.

The J gene is TRBJ1-1, the V gene TRBV9; D is ambiguous. Looked up from germline, CDR1 is SGDLS and CDR2 is YYNGEE. This CDR3 contains 20 residues. Trimming pared 0 bases from V and 1 base from J, leaving 25 bases between. DNA of the CDR3: TGTGCCAGCAGCGTAGCCCCTACCGGCGTCCGGGGAAGAGGGAACACTGAAGCTTTCTTT. Its protein product is CASSVAPTGVRGRGNTEAFF.